This T cell receptor (beta chain) was obtained from a study of T cell responses to AZD1222 COVID-19 vaccine. Overall study results and limits: Targets within unmutated variant regions were reportedly found for nearly half of spike-specific TCRs. Donors, mostly white British, included more females; clonal diversity was possibly underestimated. Baseline serology detected seropositivity in only five or six AZD1222 recipients.

The table came from immunoSEQ multiplex PCR; TCRdb's copy has only in-frame clones and leaves some out. The sample contains over 150,000 clones, around nine tenths of which appear only once. To note about this clone: The antigen remains unidentified.

The clonotype was recovered from an adult in good health. Sequencing used peripheral blood, obtained on day 0 of AZD1222 vaccination.

This chain's CDR3 is CASRGQGAVYNYGYTF. CDR3 nucleotide sequence: TGTGCCAGCAGGGGACAGGGGGCAGTATATAACTATGGCTACACCTTC. The chain uses TRBV28 and TRBJ1-2; TRBD1 matches at 12 bases. CDR1 is MDHEN and CDR2 is SYDVKM in the germline V gene. CDR3 size: 16 residues. Unmatched junction bases numbered 6, after V lost 6 bases and J lost 1 base.